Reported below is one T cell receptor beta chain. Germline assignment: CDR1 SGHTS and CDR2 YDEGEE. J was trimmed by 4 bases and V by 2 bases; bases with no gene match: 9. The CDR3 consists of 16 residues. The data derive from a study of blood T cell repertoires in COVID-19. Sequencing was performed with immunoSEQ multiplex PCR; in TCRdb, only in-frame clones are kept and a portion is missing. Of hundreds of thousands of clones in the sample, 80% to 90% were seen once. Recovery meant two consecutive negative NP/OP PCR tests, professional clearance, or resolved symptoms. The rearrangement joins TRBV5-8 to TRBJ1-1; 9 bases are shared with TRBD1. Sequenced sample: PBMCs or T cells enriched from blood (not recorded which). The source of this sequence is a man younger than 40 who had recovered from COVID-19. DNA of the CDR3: TGTGCCAGCAGCTTATATCCGGGACAGGGAGGCACTGAAGCTTTCTTT. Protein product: CASSLYPGQGGTEAFF. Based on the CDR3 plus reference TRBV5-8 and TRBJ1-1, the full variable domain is EAGVTQSPTHLIKTRGQQATLRCSPISGHTSVYWYQQALGLGLQFLLWYDEGEERNRGNFPPRFSGRQFPNYSSELNVNALELEDSALYLCASSLYPGQGGTEAFFGQGTRLTVV.